These 3 T cell receptor beta chains were all obtained from the same sample, sequenced in a study of spatial heterogeneity in lung cancer. Using its own MiXCR run on the 5' RACE reads, TCRdb lists one record per CDR3 protein. The profile shows more than 3,500 distinct CDR3 sequences, about 30% of them singletons. The sample's time point: sample taken at primary tumor resection. Unsorted tumor, nontumor lung tissue or cryopreserved PBMC supplied the whole RNA. The sequenced sample was normal lung tissue next to the tumor, obtained at surgery. The source is a male donor with early-stage non-small cell lung cancer.

In its sample, this clonotype ranks as medium-sized. The CDR3 DNA is TGTGCCAGCAGCTTCGGTGTCGGACTGTCGGGGGGGAATGAGCAGTTCTTC. This encodes CASSFGVGLSGGNEQFF. The V gene is TRBV7-2, the J gene TRBJ2-1; TRBD2 aligns across 8 bases. Trimming at V came to 3 bases and at J to 7 bases, leaving 14 bases not matched to a gene. Germline CDR1 reads SGHTA; CDR2 reads FQGNSA. This CDR3 contains 17 residues. The full variable domain, rest sourced from reference TRBV7-2 and TRBJ2-1, is GAGVSQSPSNKVTEKGKDVELRCDPISGHTALYWYRQSLGQGLEFLIYFQGNSAPDKSGLPSDRFSAERTGGSVSTLTIQRTQQEDSAVYLCASSFGVGLSGGNEQFFGPGTRLTVL.

This clonotype is labeled as medium-sized. The genes are TRBV6-2 or TRBV6-3 and TRBJ2-5; 8 nucleotides line up with TRBD1. There are 15 residues in the CDR3. CDR1 MNHEY and CDR2 SVGEGT come from the germline V gene. V shed 4 bases and J 4 bases; nucleotides not matched to a gene: 8. The CDR3 reads CASSSLTGAGETQYF. For the CDR3, the DNA is TGTGCCAGCAGTTCCCTGACAGGGGCCGGAGAGACCCAGTACTTC.

This clonotype is medium-sized within its sample. The J gene is TRBJ2-1, the V gene TRBV5-6; TRBD2 aligns across 9 bases. V was pared by 4 bases and J by 4 bases, with 9 bases of the junction left unmatched. CDR1 and CDR2 from the germline V gene are SGHDT and YYEEEE. This CDR3 is built from 16 residues. The CDR3 DNA reads TGTGCCAGCAGCCCAGAGGGCGGGGGGGGATACAATGAGCAGTTCTTC. Its protein is CASSPEGGGGYNEQFF.